Only one count was recorded for the clone carrying this T cell receptor (beta chain). RNA, at about 0.45 to 1 ug, was reverse transcribed with random hexamers. TCR beta CDR3 was amplified by immunoSEQ multiplex PCR. This amplification extended across 54 Vbeta and 13 Jbeta segments. TCRdb analysed the immunoSEQ multiplex PCR reads with MiXCR anew, one entry per CDR3 protein. The sample holds roughly 150,000 distinct CDR3 sequences; over 95% are singletons and the top ten take under 0.15%. The sample is drawn from a study of CD8 T cells in Susac syndrome. V lost 3 bases and J 12 bases, leaving 16 bases between the germline ends. The CDR3 runs to 13 residues.

The specimen was CD8+ T cells from PBMCs. The gene calls are TRBV12-3 or TRBV12-4 and TRBJ2-3; D unclear. The sequence derives from a human donor with multiple sclerosis. The CDR3 here is CASSFGQLGPQYF. The CDR3 nucleotides read TGTGCCAGCAGTTTCGGTCAATTGGGTCCACAGTATTTT.